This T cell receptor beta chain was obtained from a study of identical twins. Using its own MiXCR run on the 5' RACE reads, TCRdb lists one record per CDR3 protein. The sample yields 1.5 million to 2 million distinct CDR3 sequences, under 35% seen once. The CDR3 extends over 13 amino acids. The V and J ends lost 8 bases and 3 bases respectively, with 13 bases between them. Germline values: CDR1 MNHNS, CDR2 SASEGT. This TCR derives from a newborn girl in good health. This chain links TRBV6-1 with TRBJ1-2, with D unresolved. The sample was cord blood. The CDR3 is CASGIYGDYGYTF. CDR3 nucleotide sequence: TGTGCCAGCGGTATTTATGGGGACTATGGCTACACCTTC.